These 30 T cell receptor beta chains came from one sample sequenced in a study of CD8 T cells in Susac syndrome. An amount of RNA that ranged from roughly 0.45 to 1 ug was reverse transcribed with random hexamers. Via MiXCR, TCRdb re-called the immunoSEQ multiplex PCR reads, giving one row per CDR3 protein. The sample carries some 120,000 distinct CDR3 sequences, approximately 95% recorded once. The sequencing sample was made of CD8+ T cells from PBMCs. These receptors all come from a human donor with multiple sclerosis.

The chain joins TRBV7-9 to TRBJ1-2; tentatively, D is TRBD1 (5 bases). This CDR3 is 16 amino acids long. CDR1 is SEHNR, CDR2 FQNEAQ, per germline (reference sequence). V gave up 1 base and J gave up 2 bases, with 14 bases separating them. CDR3 nucleotide sequence: TGTGCCAGCAGCTTAGTTGCGGCGGGGCAGAACTATGGCTACACCTTC. Protein product: CASSLVAAGQNYGYTF.

The V gene is TRBV7-8, the J gene TRBJ2-5; 7 nucleotides match TRBD2. Germline values: CDR1 SGHVS, CDR2 FQNEAQ. V lost 5 bases, J lost 5 bases, and 11 bases stayed unmatched. The CDR3 consists of 15 residues. The CDR3 nucleotides read TGTGCCAGCAGCCCCTGGGCGGGAGTGGGGGAGACCCAGTACTTC. This encodes CASSPWAGVGETQYF.

The chain carries TRBV10-3 and TRBJ2-2; D not resolved. The CDR3 sequence is 12 residues long. CDR1 is ENHRY and CDR2 is SYGVKD in the germline V gene. V was trimmed by 6 bases and J by 7 bases, leaving 9 bases between them. The CDR3 sequence is CAISEPGGELFF. CDR3 nucleotides: TGTGCCATCAGCGAGCCCGGCGGGGAGCTGTTTTTT.

This chain uses TRBV12-3 or TRBV12-4 with TRBJ2-1; D is possibly TRBD2 (6 bases). CDR3 size: 13 residues. Between the trimmed V and J ends, which lost 4 bases and 8 bases, there was a span of 12 bases. CDR3 region: CASSSGDADEQFF. The CDR3 bases are TGTGCCAGCAGTTCGGGGGACGCGGATGAGCAGTTCTTC.

The chain combines TRBV15 with TRBJ2-7, with D possibly called TRBD1 or TRBD2 (5 bases each). Germline loops: CDR1 LNHNV, CDR2 YYDKDF (reference sequence). CDR3 length: 14 residues. With 3 bases removed from V and 1 base from J, the gap between germline ends came to 10 bases. CDR3 loop: CATSRGERSYEQYF. In DNA, the CDR3 is TGTGCCACCAGCAGGGGGGAAAGGTCCTACGAGCAGTACTTC.

V usage is TRBV29-1 and J usage is TRBJ1-4, with D perhaps matching TRBD1 (5 bases). The germline V and J ends were trimmed by 7 bases and 1 base, with 10 bases remaining between them. Germline assignment: CDR1 SQVTM and CDR2 ANQGSEA. The CDR3 spans 13 residues. The DNA for the CDR3 is TGCAGCGCCCGGGACGGAACTAATGAAAAACTGTTTTTT. The encoded protein is CSARDGTNEKLFF.

The count of this clonotype is one. The chain recombines TRBV5-1 with TRBJ1-2; no firm D call. V was trimmed by 2 bases and J by 1 base, leaving 12 bases between them. CDR3 length equals 15 residues. CDR1 is SGHRS, CDR2 YFSETQ, per germline. The CDR3 sequence is CASSFTRRDNYGYTF. In DNA, the CDR3 is TGCGCCAGCAGCTTCACCAGACGGGATAACTATGGCTACACCTTC.

The rearrangement links TRBV13 to TRBJ2-7; TRBD1 aligns across 7 bases. There are 15 residues in the CDR3. The V segment lost 5 bases and the J segment 0 bases; nucleotides outside the gene matches: 7. Looked up from germline, CDR1 is PRHDT and CDR2 is FYEKMQ (reference sequence). The CDR3 sequence is CASSPDRESSYEQYV. CDR3 bases: TGTGCCAGCAGCCCCGACAGGGAAAGCTCCTACGAGCAGTACGTC.

The CDR3: CASSGAADTQYF. CDR3 nucleotides: TGTGCCAGCAGCGGTGCTGCAGATACGCAGTATTTT. The chain has TRBV11-2 and TRBJ2-3; D is unclear. This CDR3 spans 12 amino acids. Deletions cut 5 bases from V and 4 bases from J, with 7 bases between. The germline V gene has CDR1 SGHAT and CDR2 FQNNGV.

The chain has TRBV9 and TRBJ2-1; 8 bases agree with TRBD2. V lost 4 bases and J lost 6; bases outside the gene matches: 6. The CDR3 runs 14 residues. Germline CDR1 is SGDLS and CDR2 is YYNGEE. The CDR3 nucleotides are TGTGCCAGCAGCCCCAGACTAGCGCCCAATGAGCAGTTCTTC. Residues: CASSPRLAPNEQFF.

This clonotype was seen a few times. V is TRBV5-6 and J is TRBJ2-7, with TRBD1 matching over 10 bases. The V gene's germline CDR1 is SGHDT and CDR2 YYEEEE. CDR3 length: 15 amino acids. V shed 4 bases, J shed 4 bases, and the junction held 8 bases outside the gene matches. In DNA form, the CDR3 reads TGTGCCAGCAGCCCTGGGACAGGGGCATGGTACGAGCAGTACTTC. It encodes CASSPGTGAWYEQYF.

This CDR3 reads CASSGGQSSYNEQFF. The CDR3 bases are TGTGCCAGCAGCGGGGGACAGTCCTCCTACAATGAGCAGTTCTTC. V is TRBV9 and J is TRBJ2-1; 7 positions agree with TRBD1. Germline V gives CDR1 SGDLS, CDR2 YYNGEE. V gave up 3 bases and J gave up 0 bases; unmatched junction bases: 3. The CDR3 is 15 residues long.

The chain has TRBV9 and TRBJ1-1; D is possibly TRBD1 (5 bases). V was trimmed by 6 bases and J by 11 bases, leaving 17 bases between them. This CDR3 spans 12 amino acids. Germline-derived CDR1 and CDR2 are SGDLS and YYNGEE. Here the CDR3 DNA reads TGTGCCAGCACCCCCCCCAGGGAGGGGGCTTTCTTT. It encodes CASTPPREGAFF.

This chain joins TRBV4-1 and TRBJ2-2; D is undetermined. Germline V gives CDR1 MGHRA, CDR2 YSYEKL. The CDR3 runs to 15 residues. The ends were cut back, 0 bases at V and 6 bases at J, with 11 bases in the middle. The CDR3 DNA follows: TGCGCCAGCAGCCAAGAAAGATACGGGTCCGGGGAGCTGTTTTTT. Translation gives CASSQERYGSGELFF.

J is TRBJ1-3 and V is TRBV13; 7 positions match TRBD1. Germline-derived CDR1 and CDR2 are PRHDT and FYEKMQ (reference sequence). The CDR3 covers 17 residues. The junction had 11 bases not matched to a gene; V was cut back by 4 bases and J by 2 bases. In DNA, the CDR3 is TGTGCCAGCAGCTCCCATGACAGGGTATCCACTGGAAACACCATATATTTT. Its protein product is CASSSHDRVSTGNTIYF. Based on the CDR3 plus reference TRBV13 and TRBJ1-3, the full variable domain is AAGVIQSPRHLIKEKRETATLKCYPIPRHDTVYWYQQGPGQDPQFLISFYEKMQSDKGSIPDRFSAQQFSDYHSELNMSSLELGDSALYFCASSSHDRVSTGNTIYFGEGSWLTVV.

The chain couples TRBV11-2 to TRBJ2-2, with no clear D. Germline V gene sequence: CDR1 SGHAT, CDR2 FQNNGV. This CDR3 comprises 13 residues. V dropped 5 bases and J dropped 6 bases, with 10 bases sitting between them. The DNA for the CDR3 is TGTGCCAGCAGCCCCCGAATTGCCGGGGAGCTGTTTTTT. As protein: CASSPRIAGELFF.

This chain connects TRBV6-5 to TRBJ2-7; no definite D call. The CDR3 consists of 14 residues. The germline CDR1 and CDR2 sequences are MNHEY and SVGAGI. Trimming removed 5 bases from V and 0 bases from J, with 11 bases in between. The CDR3 reads CASSTPGHSYEQYF. The CDR3 DNA follows: TGTGCCAGCAGTACTCCAGGTCACTCCTACGAGCAGTACTTC.

The chain has TRBV20-1 and TRBJ2-7; the match to TRBD2 covers 10 bases. The CDR3 covers 15 residues. Germline V gene lookup returns CDR1 DFQATT and CDR2 SNEGSKA (reference sequence). The V and J ends lost 7 bases and 3 bases, in that order; junction bases with no gene match: 12. CDR3 region: CSVCRWTSGLYEQYV. The CDR3 DNA reads TGCAGTGTTTGCCGTTGGACTAGCGGACTCTACGAGCAGTACGTC.

The rearrangement joins TRBV5-1 to TRBJ2-5, with 8 bases identical to TRBD1. This CDR3 spans 14 amino acids. Germline CDR1 reads SGHRS; CDR2 reads YFSETQ. V lost 5 bases, J lost 1 base, and 4 bases stayed unmatched. CDR3 nucleotide sequence: TGCGCCAGCAGTGGACAGGGCACCCAAGAGACCCAGTACTTC. Protein: CASSGQGTQETQYF.

This clonotype was seen once. The rearrangement uses TRBV5-1 and TRBJ1-1; D is undetermined. CDR3 length equals 13 residues. From germline, CDR1 is SGHRS and CDR2 YFSETQ. V lost 3 bases and J lost 2, with 8 bases in between. The DNA for the CDR3 is TGCGCCAGCAGCTCCGGGGTAAACACTGAAGCTTTCTTT. Translating it yields CASSSGVNTEAFF.

The chain recombines TRBV9 with TRBJ1-4; 8 nucleotides agree with TRBD1. Germline V lookup: CDR1 SGDLS, CDR2 YYNGEE. V was pared by 0 bases and J by 9 bases, with 4 bases of the junction left unmatched. The CDR3 runs to 14 residues. The CDR3 here is CASSVGDRSKKLFF. CDR3 sequence (DNA): TGTGCCAGCAGCGTAGGGGACAGGAGCAAAAAACTGTTTTTT.

The rearrangement uses TRBV15 and TRBJ1-6; D unresolved. The germline V and J ends were trimmed by 2 bases and 5 bases, with 10 bases remaining between them. Germline V gene sequence: CDR1 LNHNV, CDR2 YYDKDF (reference sequence). The CDR3 totals 15 residues. The CDR3 nucleotides read TGTGCCACCAGCAGAAAGCTTGGAGATAATTCACCCCTCCACTTT. This translates into CATSRKLGDNSPLHF. Variable domain in full (rest from reference TRBV15 and TRBJ1-6): DAMVIQNPRYQVTQFGKPVTLSCSQTLNHNVMYWYQQKSSQAPKLLFHYYDKDFNNEADTPDNFQSRRPNTSFCFLDIRSPGLGDTAMYLCATSRKLGDNSPLHFGNGTRLTVT.

This clonotype was found once. The chain couples TRBV7-9 to TRBJ1-5, with D maybe TRBD1 (5 bases). V gave up 5 bases and J gave up 2 bases, with 13 bases separating them. The CDR3 length is 15 residues. Germline V gene lookup returns CDR1 SEHNR and CDR2 FQNEAQ (reference sequence). The chain's CDR3 is CASSGQDSRNQPQHF. The CDR3 DNA follows: TGTGCCAGCAGCGGACAAGACAGCCGCAATCAGCCCCAGCATTTT.

The CDR3 loop is CASSFPRDPNPLVYGYTF. DNA for the CDR3: TGTGCCAGCAGCTTTCCCCGGGACCCCAACCCTCTAGTCTATGGCTACACCTTC. V and J are TRBV7-9 and TRBJ1-2, with D perhaps matching TRBD1 (5 bases). This CDR3 comprises 18 residues. With 3 bases removed from V and 4 bases from J, the gap between germline ends came to 24 bases. CDR1 is SEHNR, CDR2 FQNEAQ, per germline (reference sequence).

This chain links TRBV3-1 with TRBJ2-4; 14 bases are shared with TRBD2. Germline values: CDR1 LGHDT, CDR2 YNNKEL (reference sequence). The CDR3 length is 19 residues. With 0 bases clipped from V and 1 base from J, the junction kept 5 bases outside the gene matches. The CDR3 DNA sequence: TGTGCCAGCAGCCAAGATTGGACTAGCGGGAGGTCGGCCAAAAACATTCAGTACTTC. Translating it yields CASSQDWTSGRSAKNIQYF.

The rearrangement joins TRBV10-3 to TRBJ2-7; 7 nucleotides line up with TRBD2. The CDR3 runs 15 residues. Germline lookup yields CDR1 ENHRY and CDR2 SYGVKD. The V gene end was trimmed by 5 bases and the J gene end by 1 base; junction bases not matched to a gene: 8. The CDR3 DNA sequence: TGTGCCATCAGTCACACAGGCGGGAGTTCCTACGAGCAGTACTTC. This sequence encodes CAISHTGGSSYEQYF.

This chain links TRBV5-4 with TRBJ1-2, with D possibly matching TRBD1 (5 bases). V lost 7 bases to trimming and J lost 4 bases, with 11 bases between them. CDR1 and CDR2 (germline): SGHNT, YYREEE (reference sequence). The CDR3 is 12 amino acids. The CDR3 spells CASGRTSYGYTF. CDR3 sequence (DNA): TGTGCCAGCGGTCGGACAAGCTATGGCTACACCTTC.

CDR3 sequence reads: CSAREGRAGGYEQYF. As DNA, the CDR3 is TGCAGTGCTAGAGAGGGGCGGGCAGGAGGCTACGAGCAGTACTTC. The chain employs TRBV20-1 and TRBJ2-7; perhaps D is TRBD1 or TRBD2 (5 bases each). Between the trimmed V and J ends, which lost 0 bases and 3 bases, there was a span of 15 bases. CDR1 and CDR2 from the germline V gene are DFQATT and SNEGSKA (reference sequence). The CDR3 contains 15 residues.

The J gene is TRBJ2-7, the V gene TRBV19; TRBD1 is a possible D gene (6 bases). CDR1 and CDR2 from the germline V gene are LNHDA and SQIVND (reference sequence). The V end lost 5 bases, the J end lost 1 base, and 12 bases lay between the germline ends. The CDR3 has 14 residues. The CDR3: CASSPRGPSYEQYF. In nucleotides, the CDR3 is TGTGCCAGTAGTCCCAGGGGCCCTTCCTACGAGCAGTACTTC.

The rearrangement links TRBV12-3 or TRBV12-4 to TRBJ1-5; D may be TRBD1 (5 bases). This CDR3 contains 14 residues. Trimming stripped 2 bases from V and 8 bases from J, with 13 bases between. CDR3 amino acids: CASSLSGRGEPQHF. The CDR3 DNA is TGTGCCAGCAGTTTATCAGGGCGTGGGGAGCCCCAGCATTTT.